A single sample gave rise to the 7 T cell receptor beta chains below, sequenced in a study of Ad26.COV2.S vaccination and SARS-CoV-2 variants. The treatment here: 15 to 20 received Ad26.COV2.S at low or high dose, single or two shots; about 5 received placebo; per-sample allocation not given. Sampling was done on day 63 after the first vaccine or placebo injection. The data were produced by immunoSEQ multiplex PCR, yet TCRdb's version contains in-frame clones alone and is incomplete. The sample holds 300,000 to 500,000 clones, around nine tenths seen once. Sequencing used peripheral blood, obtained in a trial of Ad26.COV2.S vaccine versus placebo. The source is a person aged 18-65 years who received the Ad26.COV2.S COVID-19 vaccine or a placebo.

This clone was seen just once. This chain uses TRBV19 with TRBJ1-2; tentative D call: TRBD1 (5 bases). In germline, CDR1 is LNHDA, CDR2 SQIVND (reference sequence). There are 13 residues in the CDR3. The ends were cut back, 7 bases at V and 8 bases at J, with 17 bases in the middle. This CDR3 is CASTGTLDVGYTF. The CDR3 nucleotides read TGTGCCAGTACTGGGACCCTGGATGTGGGCTACACCTTC.

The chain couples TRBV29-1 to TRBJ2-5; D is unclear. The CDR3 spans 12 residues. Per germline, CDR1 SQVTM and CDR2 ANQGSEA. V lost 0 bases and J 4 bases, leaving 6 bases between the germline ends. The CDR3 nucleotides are TGCAGCGTTGAAGATCACGGAGAGACCCAGTACTTC. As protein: CSVEDHGETQYF.

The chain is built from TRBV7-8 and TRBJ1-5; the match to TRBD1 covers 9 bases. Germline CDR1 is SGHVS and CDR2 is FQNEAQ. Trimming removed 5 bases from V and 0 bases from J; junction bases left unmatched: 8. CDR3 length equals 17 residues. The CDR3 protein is CASSAGTGRYSNQPQHF. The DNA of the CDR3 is TGTGCCAGCAGCGCCGGGACAGGGAGGTATAGCAATCAGCCCCAGCATTTT.

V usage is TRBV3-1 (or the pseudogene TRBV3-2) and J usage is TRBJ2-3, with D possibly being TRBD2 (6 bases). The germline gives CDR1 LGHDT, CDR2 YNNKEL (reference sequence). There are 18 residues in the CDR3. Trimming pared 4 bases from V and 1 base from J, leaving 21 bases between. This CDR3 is CASSPGLGLIIRTDTQYF. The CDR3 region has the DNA TGTGCCAGCAGCCCTGGGCTGGGACTCATTATCCGCACAGATACGCAGTATTTT.

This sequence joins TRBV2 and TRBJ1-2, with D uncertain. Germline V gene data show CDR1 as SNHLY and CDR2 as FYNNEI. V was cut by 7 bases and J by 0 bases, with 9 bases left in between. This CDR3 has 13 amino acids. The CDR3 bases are TGTGCCAGCACTGGGAACACTAACTATGGCTACACCTTC. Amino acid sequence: CASTGNTNYGYTF.

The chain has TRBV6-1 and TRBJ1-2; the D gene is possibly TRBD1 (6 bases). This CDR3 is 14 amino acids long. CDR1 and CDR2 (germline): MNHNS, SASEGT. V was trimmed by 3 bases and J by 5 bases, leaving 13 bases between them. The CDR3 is CASSDQGPTYGYTF. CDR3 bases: TGTGCCAGCAGTGACCAGGGGCCGACTTATGGCTACACCTTC.

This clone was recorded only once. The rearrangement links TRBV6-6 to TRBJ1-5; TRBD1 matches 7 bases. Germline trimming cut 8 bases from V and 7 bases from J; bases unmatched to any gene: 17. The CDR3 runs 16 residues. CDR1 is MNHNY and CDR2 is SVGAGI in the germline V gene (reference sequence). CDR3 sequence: CASSPSTGVLRQPQHF. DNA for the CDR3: TGTGCCAGCTCACCCTCTACAGGGGTACTACGACAGCCCCAGCATTTT.